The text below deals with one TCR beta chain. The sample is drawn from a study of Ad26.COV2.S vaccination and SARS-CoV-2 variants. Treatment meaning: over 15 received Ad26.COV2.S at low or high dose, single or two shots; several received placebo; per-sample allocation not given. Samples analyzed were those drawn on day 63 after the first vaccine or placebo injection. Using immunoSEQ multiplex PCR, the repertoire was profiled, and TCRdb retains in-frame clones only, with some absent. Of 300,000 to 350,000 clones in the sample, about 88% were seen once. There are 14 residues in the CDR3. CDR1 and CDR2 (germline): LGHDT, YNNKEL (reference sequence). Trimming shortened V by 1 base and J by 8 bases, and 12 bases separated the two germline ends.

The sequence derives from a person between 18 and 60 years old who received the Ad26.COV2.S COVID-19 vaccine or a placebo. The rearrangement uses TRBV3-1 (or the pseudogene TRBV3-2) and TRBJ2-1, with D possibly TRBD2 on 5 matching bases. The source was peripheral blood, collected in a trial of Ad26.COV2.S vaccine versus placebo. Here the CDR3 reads CASSQGRSSDEQFF. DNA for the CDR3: TGTGCCAGCAGCCAAGGTCGTAGTAGCGATGAGCAGTTCTTC.